This T cell receptor beta chain was found in a study of blood T cell repertoires in COVID-19. Among Cohort 3 donors, those recovered had two negative PCRs, clearance, or symptom resolution. Clones were sequenced by immunoSEQ multiplex PCR, and TCRdb holds only the in-frame ones, with some missing. The sample lists about 190,000 clones, around 73% occurring once. This clone was counted once. The TCR was taken from a woman between 50 and 59 years old who had recovered from COVID-19. Sequencing was carried out using PBMCs or T cells enriched from blood (not recorded which).

In DNA, the CDR3 is TGTGCCAGCAGATCTCGGGAGGGGCAGTTCTTC. Its protein product is CASRSREGQFF. The chain is built from TRBV28 and TRBJ2-1; TRBD2 matches at 8 bases. The CDR3 covers 11 residues. CDR1 MDHEN and CDR2 SYDVKM come from the germline V gene. V was pared by 6 bases and J by 12 bases, with 4 bases of the junction left unmatched.